The rows below give T cell receptor beta chains drawn from one sample of a study of blood T cell repertoires in COVID-19. Sequenced by immunoSEQ multiplex PCR; TCRdb stores in-frame clones only, minus some. Of 140,000 to 150,000 clones in the sample, approximately 88% were seen once. The sample was peripheral blood. These receptors all stem from a man in his 60s with active or convalescent COVID-19. The CDR3 runs from the conserved cysteine through the conserved F or W. D genes are given only for firm matches. Expanded clones get a size class; other rows say once, few or many, or leave the size out.

>.|TRBV28|TRBJ1-1|.
CASSLGQNTEAFF
TGTGCCAGCAGTTTAGGGCAGAACACTGAAGCTTTCTTT
>.|TRBV5-4|TRBJ1-1|TRBD1
CASTLPGQKNTEAFF
TGTGCCAGCACCCTACCGGGACAGAAGAACACTGAAGCTTTCTTT
>.|TRBV6-1|TRBJ2-7|.
CASSELGQGGSYEQYF
TGTGCCAGCAGTGAACTGGGTCAGGGGGGATCCTACGAGCAGTACTTC
>.|TRBV9|TRBJ2-7|.
CASSVEDRFYEQYF
TGTGCCAGCAGCGTAGAGGACAGATTCTACGAGCAGTACTTC
>.|TRBV7-7|TRBJ2-7|.
CASSPGGTAYEQYF
TGTGCTAGCAGCCCAGGGGGGACAGCCTACGAGCAGTACTTC
>.|TRBV2|TRBJ2-1|TRBD2
CASRRVASGRPSSYNEQFF
TGTGCCAGCAGGAGGGTGGCTAGCGGGAGGCCAAGCTCCTACAATGAGCAGTTCTTC
>once|TRBV7-2|TRBJ2-3|.
CASSLGHSPSTDTQYF
TGTGCCAGCAGCTTAGGGCACAGCCCTAGCACAGATACGCAGTATTTT
>.|TRBV6-5|TRBJ2-1|TRBD1
CASSSAGQGYNEQFF
TGTGCCAGCAGTAGTGCAGGACAGGGCTACAATGAGCAGTTCTTC
>.|TRBV2|TRBJ2-7|TRBD2
CASKAGVSRVYEQYF
TGTGCCAGCAAAGCGGGAGTTTCACGCGTCTACGAGCAGTACTTC
>once|TRBV27|TRBJ2-5|.
CASSKTGFGETQYF
TGTGCCAGCAGCAAAACAGGGTTCGGGGAGACCCAGTACTTC
>.|TRBV5-1|TRBJ2-1|TRBD1
CASSLDLGQGYEQFF
TGCGCCAGCAGCTTGGATTTGGGACAGGGTTATGAGCAGTTCTTC
>.|TRBV29-1|TRBJ1-2|TRBD1
CSVETGGDGYTF
TGCAGCGTTGAAACAGGGGGCGATGGCTACACCTTC
>.|TRBV19|TRBJ2-7|TRBD1
CAGASQGWYYEQYF
TGTGCCGGAGCCTCACAGGGGTGGTACTACGAGCAGTACTTC
>.|TRBV9|TRBJ1-6|.
CASSRDSSSYNSPLHF
TGTGCCAGCAGTCGGGACTCGAGCTCCTATAATTCACCCCTCCACTTT
>.|TRBV2|TRBJ1-2|.
CASSGNRDNRYGYTF
TGTGCCAGCAGTGGGAACCGGGACAATCGTTATGGCTACACCTTC
>.|TRBV11-2|TRBJ1-2|.
CASSYSGGKSYGYTF
TGTGCCAGCAGCTACTCTGGGGGGAAAAGCTATGGCTACACCTTC
>.|TRBV11-2|TRBJ1-6|.
CASSLVQDNSPLHF
TGTGCCAGCAGCTTAGTACAGGATAATTCACCCCTCCACTTT
>.|TRBV7-9|TRBJ2-7|TRBD1
CASSQGTGFRDEQYF
TGTGCCAGCAGCCAGGGGACAGGCTTTAGGGACGAGCAGTACTTC
>.|TRBV6-5|TRBJ2-7|TRBD1
CASRTPGQGAHEQYF
TGTGCCAGCAGGACACCGGGACAGGGGGCGCACGAGCAGTACTTC
>once|TRBV7-9|TRBJ2-5|.
CASSSLRGPKVETQYF
TGTGCCAGCAGCTCCCTGAGAGGTCCTAAAGTGGAGACCCAGTACTTC
>.|TRBV9|TRBJ2-2|TRBD2
CASSAFGRANTGELFF
TGTGCCAGCAGCGCCTTCGGGAGGGCGAACACCGGGGAGCTGTTTTTT
>.|TRBV18|TRBJ2-1|TRBD2
CASSPGGGGEQFF
TGTGCCAGCTCACCCGGGGGGGGCGGTGAGCAGTTCTTC